The next 22 T cell receptor beta chains were all read from a single sample in a study of blood T cell repertoires in COVID-19. Produced via immunoSEQ multiplex PCR; TCRdb's table is partial and in-frame only. The table lists about 300,000 clones, roughly 86% of them singletons, with 1.3% in the top ten. The sample taken for sequencing was peripheral blood. Receptors were obtained from a man aged 65-85 years with acute or convalescent COVID-19.

The genes are TRBV10-3 and TRBJ1-2; D ambiguous. The V gene's germline CDR1 is ENHRY and CDR2 SYGVKD. V dropped 4 bases and J dropped 6 bases, with 9 bases sitting between them. The CDR3 is 12 amino acids. The CDR3 is CAISATSDGYTF. Here the CDR3 DNA reads TGTGCCATCAGTGCGACTTCCGATGGCTACACCTTC.

The chain joins TRBV5-1 to TRBJ2-1; 11 nucleotides align to TRBD1. The germline V gene encodes CDR1 SGHRS and CDR2 YFSETQ. Trimming removed 4 bases from V and 6 bases from J; junction bases left unmatched: 6. CDR3 length equals 15 residues. The CDR3: CASSDGQGAFNEQFF. CDR3 nucleotides: TGCGCCAGCAGCGACGGACAGGGGGCTTTCAATGAGCAGTTCTTC.

The rearrangement links TRBV7-8 to TRBJ2-7, with a tentative D call TRBD1 (6 bases). The germline V and J ends were trimmed by 1 base and 2 bases, with 9 bases remaining between them. Germline loops: CDR1 SGHVS, CDR2 FQNEAQ. The length of the CDR3 is 14 residues. This CDR3 is CASSLDQGTYEQYF. CDR3 nucleotide sequence: TGTGCCAGCAGCTTAGACCAGGGGACCTACGAGCAGTACTTC.

The chain recombines TRBV9 with TRBJ2-1; D call uncertain. Germline V gives CDR1 SGDLS, CDR2 YYNGEE. The V end lost 4 bases, the J end lost 9 bases, and 23 bases lay between the germline ends. The CDR3 consists of 16 residues. In DNA form, the CDR3 reads TGTGCCAGCAGCCCCCCTGGTGTTCGCGGTTTCACTGAGCAGTTCTTC. Translation gives CASSPPGVRGFTEQFF. The full variable domain, with the rest looked up from reference TRBV9 and TRBJ2-1, is DSGVTQTPKHLITATGQRVTLRCSPRSGDLSVYWYQQSLDQGLQFLIQYYNGEERAKGNILERFSAQQFPDLHSELNLSSLELGDSALYFCASSPPGVRGFTEQFFGPGTRLTVL.

V gene TRBV3-1 (or the pseudogene TRBV3-2) combines with J gene TRBJ1-5; D gene ambiguous. Looked up from germline, CDR1 is LGHDT and CDR2 is YNNKEL (reference sequence). This CDR3 is built from 14 residues. V lost 1 base and J lost 6, with 10 bases in between. The DNA for the CDR3 is TGTGCCAGCAGCCAAGGGGGTGGGAGTCAGCCCCAGCATTTT. This sequence encodes CASSQGGGSQPQHF.

The chain is built from TRBV6-2 or TRBV6-3 and TRBJ2-5; TRBD2 matches 16 bases. The CDR3 is made up of 17 amino acids. Germline V lookup: CDR1 MNHEY, CDR2 SVGEGT. V lost 4 bases to trimming and J lost 6 bases; unmatched junction nucleotides: 8. The chain's CDR3 is CASSWGLAGGPAQTQYF. The CDR3 coding sequence is TGTGCCAGCAGTTGGGGACTAGCGGGAGGGCCTGCCCAGACCCAGTACTTC.

The chain joins TRBV7-2 to TRBJ1-6, with 8 bases aligning to TRBD1. V gave up 0 bases and J gave up 10 bases; unmatched junction bases: 5. Germline loops: CDR1 SGHTA, CDR2 FQGNSA. This CDR3 region has 15 residues. CDR3 protein: CASSLAPQGASPLHF. In nucleotides, the CDR3 is TGTGCCAGCAGCTTAGCGCCTCAGGGGGCCTCACCCCTCCACTTT.

The chain has TRBV11-3 and TRBJ2-5; the match to TRBD2 covers 7 bases. The CDR3 has 15 amino acids. Per germline, CDR1 SGHNT and CDR2 YENEEA. Germline trimming cut 6 bases from V and 5 bases from J; bases unmatched to any gene: 12. Here the CDR3 reads CASRPWGGGQETQYF. DNA of the CDR3: TGTGCCAGCAGACCATGGGGGGGAGGGCAGGAGACCCAGTACTTC.

The chain is built from TRBV30 and TRBJ2-5, with 7 nucleotides matching TRBD1. The CDR3 extends over 14 amino acids. Trimming removed 0 bases from V and 9 bases from J; junction bases left unmatched: 10. The germline V gene encodes CDR1 GTSNPN and CDR2 SVGIG (reference sequence). CDR3 coding DNA: TGTGCCTGGAGTGTACAAGGGGGCGAGGGGGCCCAGTACTTC. This sequence encodes CAWSVQGGEGAQYF.

The rearrangement links TRBV4-3 to TRBJ1-4, with a tentative D call TRBD1 (5 bases). The CDR3 loop spans 14 amino acids. Trimming removed 4 bases from V and 1 base from J, with 7 bases in between. Germline V gene data show CDR1 as LGHNA and CDR2 as YSLEER. CDR3 DNA: TGCGCCAGCAGCCGGGGGGAAACTAATGAAAAACTGTTTTTT. It translates to CASSRGETNEKLFF.

The chain recombines TRBV7-2 with TRBJ2-2; tentative D call: TRBD2 (5 bases). The CDR3 spans 14 residues. Trimming cost V 9 bases and J 0 bases, with 11 bases left between them. CDR1 is SGHTA, CDR2 FQGNSA, per germline. The CDR3 DNA reads as TGTGCCAGTGGAAGCGGACCGAACACCGGGGAGCTGTTTTTT. Protein: CASGSGPNTGELFF.

The chain recombines TRBV7-2 with TRBJ1-1; no firm D call. Germline values: CDR1 SGHTA, CDR2 FQGNSA. Trimming cost V 5 bases and J 4 bases, with 5 bases left between them. There are 11 residues in the CDR3. The CDR3 DNA reads as TGTGCCAGCAGCCGGGGCACTGAAGCTTTCTTT. Protein product: CASSRGTEAFF.

This rearrangement joins TRBV2 to TRBJ1-4; no firm D call. The CDR3 is 15 residues long. Trimming removed 6 bases from V and 4 bases from J, with 15 bases in between. CDR1 is SNHLY and CDR2 is FYNNEI in the germline V gene. This CDR3 is CASRVREAYNEKLFF. CDR3 nucleotide sequence: TGTGCCAGCAGGGTCCGGGAAGCCTATAATGAAAAACTGTTTTTT.

The rearrangement uses TRBV7-8 and TRBJ2-3, with 12 bases fitting TRBD2. J gave up 3 bases and V 3 bases, and 7 bases lay outside the gene matches. The CDR3 runs 17 residues. Germline assignment: CDR1 SGHVS and CDR2 FQNEAQ. CDR3 in amino acids: CASSLLAGGLVTDTQYF. CDR3 nucleotide sequence: TGTGCCAGCAGCTTGCTAGCGGGGGGGCTTGTGACAGATACGCAGTATTTT.

The chain uses TRBV18 and TRBJ1-1; D is unresolved. Trimming took off 6 bases at V and 1 base at J, with 12 bases between the two ends. Germline lookup yields CDR1 KGHSH and CDR2 LQKENI. The CDR3 consists of 14 residues. For the CDR3, the DNA is TGTGCCAGCTCCCCCTACTCAGGGAACACTGAAGCTTTCTTT. Translating it yields CASSPYSGNTEAFF.

CDR3: CASSPYTPMNTGELFF. The CDR3 DNA reads TGTGCCAGCAGCCCTTATACTCCGATGAACACCGGGGAGCTGTTTTTT. This sequence joins TRBV6-2 or TRBV6-3 and TRBJ2-2; D remains unclear. Germline CDR1 is MNHEY and CDR2 is SVGEGT. The CDR3 consists of 16 residues. The V end was cut by 6 bases, the J end by 1 base, with 15 bases between.

Only a few counts were recorded for this clone. The rearrangement uses TRBV3-1 (or the pseudogene TRBV3-2) and TRBJ2-3, with 7 bases aligning to TRBD1. Germline loops: CDR1 LGHDT, CDR2 YNNKEL (reference sequence). The CDR3 is 15 residues long. J gave up 4 bases and V 4 bases, and 8 bases lay outside the gene matches. CDR3 bases: TGTGCCAGCAGCCCAGGGGGTTTAGCCCCAGATACGCAGTATTTT. Its protein is CASSPGGLAPDTQYF.

This chain joins TRBV5-1 and TRBJ2-5, with D perhaps TRBD2 (6 bases). The CDR3 runs 14 residues. The V and J ends lost 0 bases and 5 bases respectively, with 11 bases between them. CDR1 is SGHRS and CDR2 is YFSETQ in the germline V gene. The CDR3 DNA is TGCGCCAGCAGCTTGGGGGCGGGGATGGAGACCCAGTACTTC. Its protein product is CASSLGAGMETQYF.

V usage is TRBV3-1 (or the pseudogene TRBV3-2) and J usage is TRBJ2-1; TRBD2 matches at 7 bases. J lost 4 bases, V lost 4 bases, and 13 bases had no gene match. The germline V gene encodes CDR1 LGHDT and CDR2 YNNKEL (reference sequence). This CDR3 comprises 17 residues. CDR3: CASSRQIAGVRYNEQFF. The CDR3 region has the DNA TGTGCCAGCAGCCGTCAAATAGCGGGCGTCCGTTACAATGAGCAGTTCTTC.

V and J are TRBV5-8 and TRBJ2-7; D is ambiguous. The CDR3 spans 13 residues. CDR1 and CDR2 from the germline V gene are SGHTS and YDEGEE. V was pared by 0 bases and J by 3 bases, with 7 bases between. CDR3 DNA sequence: TGTGCCAGCAGCTTGGGGCAGAACTACGAGCAGTACTTC. Amino acid sequence: CASSLGQNYEQYF.

V and J are TRBV4-2 and TRBJ2-1; TRBD1 matches at 9 bases. The CDR3 consists of 16 residues. Losses at the gene ends were 0 bases for V and 4 bases for J; bases not matched to a gene: 4. The germline V gene has CDR1 LGHNA and CDR2 YNFKEQ. The CDR3 coding sequence is TGTGCCAGCAGCCAAGATGCGGACAGGGGATACAATGAGCAGTTCTTC. It yields the protein CASSQDADRGYNEQFF.

The V call is TRBV2, the J call TRBJ1-5, with no clear D. Germline values: CDR1 SNHLY, CDR2 FYNNEI. The CDR3 totals 15 residues. Trimming removed 2 bases at V and 2 bases at J, with 10 bases between. The CDR3 coding sequence is TGTGCCAGCAGTGAAAGCTCCCAAGGCAATCAGCCCCAGCATTTT. It is translated as CASSESSQGNQPQHF.